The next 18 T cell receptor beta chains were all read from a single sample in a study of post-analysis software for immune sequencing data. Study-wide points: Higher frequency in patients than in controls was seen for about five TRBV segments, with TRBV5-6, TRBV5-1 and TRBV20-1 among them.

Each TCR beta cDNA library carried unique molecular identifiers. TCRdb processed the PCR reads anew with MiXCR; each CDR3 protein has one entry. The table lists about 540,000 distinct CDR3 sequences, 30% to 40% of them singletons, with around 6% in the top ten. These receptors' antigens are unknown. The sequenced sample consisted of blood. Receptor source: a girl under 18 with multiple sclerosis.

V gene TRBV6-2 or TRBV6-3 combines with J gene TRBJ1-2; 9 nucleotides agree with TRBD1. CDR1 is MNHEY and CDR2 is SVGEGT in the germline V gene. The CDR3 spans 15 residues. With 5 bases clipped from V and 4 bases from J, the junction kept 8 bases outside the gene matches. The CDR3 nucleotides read TGTGCCAGCAGTGACACAGGGGGCGCCTTCTATGGCTACACCTTC. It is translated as CASSDTGGAFYGYTF.

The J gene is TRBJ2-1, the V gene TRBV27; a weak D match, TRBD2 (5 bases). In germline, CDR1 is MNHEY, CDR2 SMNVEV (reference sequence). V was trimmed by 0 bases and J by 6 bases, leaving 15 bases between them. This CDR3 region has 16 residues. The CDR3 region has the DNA TGTGCCAGCAGTTTATCCTGGCTGGGCACTAGCAATGAGCAGTTCTTC. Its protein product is CASSLSWLGTSNEQFF.

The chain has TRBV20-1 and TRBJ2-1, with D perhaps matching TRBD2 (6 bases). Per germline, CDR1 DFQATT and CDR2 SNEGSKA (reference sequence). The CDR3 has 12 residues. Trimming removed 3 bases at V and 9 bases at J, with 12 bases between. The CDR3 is CSARGDWGEQFF. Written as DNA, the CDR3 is TGCAGTGCTAGGGGGGACTGGGGTGAGCAGTTCTTC.

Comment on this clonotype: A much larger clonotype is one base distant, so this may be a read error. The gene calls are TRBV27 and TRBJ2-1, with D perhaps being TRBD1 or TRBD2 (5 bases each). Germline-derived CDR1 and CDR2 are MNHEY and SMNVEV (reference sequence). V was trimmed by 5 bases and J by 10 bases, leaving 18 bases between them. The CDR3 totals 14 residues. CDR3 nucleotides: TGTGCCAGCAGTGAGAGAGGGGCCACCTACGAGCAGTTCTTC. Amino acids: CASSERGATYEQFF.

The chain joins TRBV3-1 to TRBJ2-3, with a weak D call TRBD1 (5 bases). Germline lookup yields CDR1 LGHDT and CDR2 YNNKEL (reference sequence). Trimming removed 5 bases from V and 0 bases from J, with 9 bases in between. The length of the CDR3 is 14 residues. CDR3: CASSKQVSTDTQYF. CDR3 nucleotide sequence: TGTGCCAGCAGCAAACAGGTTAGCACAGATACGCAGTATTTT.

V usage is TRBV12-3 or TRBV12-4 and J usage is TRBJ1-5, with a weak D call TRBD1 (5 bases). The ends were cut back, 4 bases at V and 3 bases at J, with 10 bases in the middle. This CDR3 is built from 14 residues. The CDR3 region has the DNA TGTGCCAGCAGTTATGGACAATTCAATCAGCCCCAGCATTTT. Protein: CASSYGQFNQPQHF.

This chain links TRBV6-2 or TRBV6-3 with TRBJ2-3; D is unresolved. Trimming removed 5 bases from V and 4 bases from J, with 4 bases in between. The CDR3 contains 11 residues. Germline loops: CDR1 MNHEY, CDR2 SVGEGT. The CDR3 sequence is CASSNSDTQYF. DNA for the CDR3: TGTGCCAGCAGTAATTCAGATACGCAGTATTTT.

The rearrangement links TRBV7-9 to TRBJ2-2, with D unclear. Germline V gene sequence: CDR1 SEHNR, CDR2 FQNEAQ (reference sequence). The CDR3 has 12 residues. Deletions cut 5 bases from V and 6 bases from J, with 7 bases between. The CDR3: CASSAGPGELFF. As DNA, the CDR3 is TGTGCCAGCAGCGCCGGCCCCGGGGAGCTGTTTTTT.

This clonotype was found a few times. CDR3 in DNA: TGTGCCAGCAGCCAGGACAGTTACAATGAGCAGTTCTTC. It is translated as CASSQDSYNEQFF. The chain links TRBV13 to TRBJ2-1; a possible D gene is TRBD1 (6 bases). V shed 5 bases and J shed 4 bases, with 9 bases lying between them. The V gene's germline CDR1 is PRHDT and CDR2 FYEKMQ (reference sequence). There are 13 residues in the CDR3.

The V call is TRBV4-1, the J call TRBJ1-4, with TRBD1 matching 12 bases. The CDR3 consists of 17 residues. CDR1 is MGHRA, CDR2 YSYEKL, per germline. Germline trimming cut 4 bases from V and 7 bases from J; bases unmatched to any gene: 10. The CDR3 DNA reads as TGCGCCAGCAGCCGGATAGGGACAGGGGGCAGCGGTGAAAAACTGTTTTTT. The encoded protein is CASSRIGTGGSGEKLFF.

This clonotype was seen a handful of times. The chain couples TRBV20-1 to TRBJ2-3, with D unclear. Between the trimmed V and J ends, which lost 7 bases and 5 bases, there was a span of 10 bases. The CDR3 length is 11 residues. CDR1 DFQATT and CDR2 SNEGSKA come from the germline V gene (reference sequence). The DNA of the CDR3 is TGCAGTGTATCGGCAGGAGATACGCAGTATTTT. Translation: CSVSAGDTQYF.

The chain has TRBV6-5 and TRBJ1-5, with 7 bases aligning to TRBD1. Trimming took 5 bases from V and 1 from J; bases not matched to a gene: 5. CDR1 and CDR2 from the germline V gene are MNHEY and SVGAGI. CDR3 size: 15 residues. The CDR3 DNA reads TGTGCCAGCAGTCCCAGGGGGAGAAGCAATCAGCCCCAGCATTTT. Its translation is CASSPRGRSNQPQHF.

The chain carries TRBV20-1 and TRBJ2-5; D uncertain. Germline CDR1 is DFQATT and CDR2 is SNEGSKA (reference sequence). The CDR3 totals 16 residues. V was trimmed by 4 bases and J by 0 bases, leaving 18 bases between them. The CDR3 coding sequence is TGCAGTGCTACCCCCGACCATTGGGTAAACCAAGAGACCCAGTACTTC. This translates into CSATPDHWVNQETQYF.

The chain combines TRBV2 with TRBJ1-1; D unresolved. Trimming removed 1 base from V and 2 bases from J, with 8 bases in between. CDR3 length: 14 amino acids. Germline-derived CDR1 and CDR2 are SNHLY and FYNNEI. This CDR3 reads CASSEVGYNTEAFF. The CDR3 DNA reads TGTGCCAGCAGTGAAGTGGGGTATAACACTGAAGCTTTCTTT.

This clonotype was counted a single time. CDR3 region: CSAPDRGRGSYNSPLHF. CDR3 in DNA: TGCAGTGCTCCCGACAGGGGGAGAGGCTCCTATAATTCACCCCTCCACTTT. The rearrangement links TRBV20-1 to TRBJ1-6, with 9 nucleotides matching TRBD1. CDR1 and CDR2 (germline): DFQATT, SNEGSKA (reference sequence). The CDR3 is 17 amino acids. Unmatched junction bases numbered 8, after V lost 5 bases and J lost 0 bases.

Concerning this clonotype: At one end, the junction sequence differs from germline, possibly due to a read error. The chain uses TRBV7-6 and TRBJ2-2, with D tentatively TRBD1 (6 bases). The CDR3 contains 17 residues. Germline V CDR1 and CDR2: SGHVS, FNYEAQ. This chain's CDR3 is CASSFLGGLLNTGERFF. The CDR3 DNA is TGTGCCAGCAGCTTTTTAGGGGGTCTACTGAACACCGGGGAGCGGTTTTTT.

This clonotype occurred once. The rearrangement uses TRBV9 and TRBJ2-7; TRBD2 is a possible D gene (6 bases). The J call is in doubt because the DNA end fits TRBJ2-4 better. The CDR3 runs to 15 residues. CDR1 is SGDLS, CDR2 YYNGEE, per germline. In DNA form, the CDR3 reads TGTGCCAGCAGCGTTATTACGGAGGGTTCGGCCATTCAGTACTTC. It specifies CASSVITEGSAIQYF.

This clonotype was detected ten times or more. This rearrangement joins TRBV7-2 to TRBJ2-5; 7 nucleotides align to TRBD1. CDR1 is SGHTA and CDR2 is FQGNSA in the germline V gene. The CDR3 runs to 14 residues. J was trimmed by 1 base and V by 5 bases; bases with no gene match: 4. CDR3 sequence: CASSRTGAQETQYF. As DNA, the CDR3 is TGTGCCAGCAGCCGGACAGGCGCCCAAGAGACCCAGTACTTC.